The 18 T cell receptor beta chains below come from one sample, sequenced in a study of cytomegalovirus exposure and HLA in healthy donors. 13 Jbeta primers and 60 Vbeta primers were used for the PCR. This table comes from immunoSEQ multiplex PCR, and its TCRdb copy is limited to in-frame clones, with some not included. Counted here are about 140,000 clones, approximately 80% occurring once; the ten biggest clones make up 14%. The sequencing sample was made of PBMCs. These receptor sequences come from a woman between 40 and 50 years old in good health and CMV-seronegative.

The chain couples TRBV2 to TRBJ2-7; 9 bases map to TRBD1. The V segment lost 4 bases and the J segment 5 bases; nucleotides outside the gene matches: 3. The CDR3 contains 13 residues. The V gene's germline CDR1 is SNHLY and CDR2 FYNNEI. Written as DNA, the CDR3 is TGTGCCAGCAGTGTAGGGACAGGGAACGAGCAGTACTTC. Its translation: CASSVGTGNEQYF.

The genes are TRBV5-8 and TRBJ2-5; D remains unclear. TRBJ2-7 explains the end of the DNA better; the J call may be wrong. The CDR3 totals 14 residues. The germline V gene has CDR1 SGHTS and CDR2 YDEGEE. CDR3 loop: CASSFQTGLYEQYF. CDR3 sequence (DNA): TGTGCCAGCAGCTTCCAGACCGGGTTATACGAGCAGTACTTC.

V usage is TRBV11-1 and J usage is TRBJ2-3; 9 bases line up with TRBD1. After removal of 5 bases from V and 3 bases from J, the junction contained 9 bases not matched to a gene. Germline V lookup: CDR1 SGHAT, CDR2 FQDESV (reference sequence). The CDR3 is made up of 16 amino acids. The chain's CDR3 is CASSAFPGQGTDTQYF. The CDR3 DNA sequence: TGTGCCAGCAGCGCGTTCCCGGGACAGGGAACAGATACGCAGTATTTT.

The chain is built from TRBV11-2 and TRBJ2-1; D may be TRBD2 (6 bases). The V end was cut by 4 bases, the J end by 0 bases, with 10 bases between. Germline V gene lookup returns CDR1 SGHAT and CDR2 FQNNGV. The CDR3 runs 15 residues. The CDR3 sequence is CASSSQTSSYNEQFF. The CDR3 DNA reads as TGTGCCAGCAGCTCACAGACTAGCTCCTACAATGAGCAGTTCTTC.

The V call is TRBV11-3, the J call TRBJ2-5, with 7 positions matching TRBD1. Germline CDR1 is SGHNT and CDR2 is YENEEA. V gave up 5 bases and J gave up 2 bases; unmatched junction bases: 8. The CDR3 loop spans 15 amino acids. The CDR3 coding sequence is TGTGCCAGCAGCCCCGGGACAGCCTTTCAAGAGACCCAGTACTTC. It translates to CASSPGTAFQETQYF.

A remark on this clone: The junction shows a germline mismatch at one end, possibly a read error. The chain links TRBV13 to TRBJ2-1; perhaps TRBD2 as D (5 bases). From germline, CDR1 is PRHDT and CDR2 FYEKMQ (reference sequence). The CDR3 contains 15 residues. The CDR3 loop reads CVSTQTGGLYNEQFF. For the CDR3, the DNA is TGTGTCAGCACCCAAACGGGCGGACTTTACAATGAGCAGTTCTTC.

This clone was seen more than once but under ten times. The rearrangement links TRBV10-1 to TRBJ2-3; a possible D gene is TRBD1 (6 bases). This CDR3 comprises 14 residues. V lost 6 bases and J lost 6, with 16 bases in between. Germline V gives CDR1 WNHNN, CDR2 SYGVQD (reference sequence). The CDR3: CASSPNRARDTQYF. CDR3 coding DNA: TGCGCCAGCAGCCCAAACAGGGCCCGGGATACGCAGTATTTT.

The chain uses TRBV4-2 and TRBJ2-1; TRBD2 might be the D (5 bases). Germline assignment: CDR1 LGHNA and CDR2 YNFKEQ. V shed 7 bases and J shed 0 bases, with 19 bases lying between them. The length of the CDR3 is 17 residues. Written as DNA, the CDR3 is TGTGCCAGCACAGAAAATGAGGGCGCGGGCTCCTACAATGAGCAGTTCTTC. Translated: CASTENEGAGSYNEQFF.

The chain links TRBV4-2 to TRBJ2-3; 8 nucleotides align to TRBD2. The CDR3 spans 16 residues. The V segment lost 2 bases and the J segment 2 bases; nucleotides outside the gene matches: 6. Germline CDR1 LGHNA, CDR2 YNFKEQ. The CDR3 protein is CASSQRSGGITDTQYF. The CDR3 nucleotides read TGTGCCAGCAGCCAACGAAGCGGGGGAATCACAGATACGCAGTATTTT.

The rearrangement links TRBV18 to TRBJ2-1; 8 nucleotides agree with TRBD2. This CDR3 region has 18 residues. The V segment lost 1 base and the J segment 12 bases; nucleotides outside the gene matches: 20. The V gene's germline CDR1 is KGHSH and CDR2 LQKENI. The CDR3 coding sequence is TGTGCCAGCTCACCACTCAGGAACCGGGGGGGGCCCTGGGAGTCGCAGTTCTTC. Its protein is CASSPLRNRGGPWESQFF.

This rearrangement joins TRBV5-4 to TRBJ2-7; 7 bases align to TRBD1. The CDR3 length is 12 residues. The V gene end was trimmed by 4 bases and the J gene end by 5 bases; junction bases not matched to a gene: 3. The V gene's germline CDR1 is SGHNT and CDR2 YYREEE (reference sequence). CDR3 amino acids: CASSPGTDEQYF. CDR3 nucleotide sequence: TGTGCCAGCAGCCCCGGGACAGACGAGCAGTACTTC.

A few counts support this clone. The V and J genes are TRBV9 and TRBJ2-7; maybe TRBD2 (5 bases). Germline-derived CDR1 and CDR2 are SGDLS and YYNGEE. V lost 4 bases to trimming and J lost 3 bases, with 14 bases between them. The CDR3 totals 14 residues. The DNA of the CDR3 is TGTGCCAGCAGCAAAAGAGGGTTCGGCTACGAGCAGTACTTC. Encoded protein: CASSKRGFGYEQYF.

J is TRBJ2-5 and V is TRBV7-2; D ambiguous. Deletions cut 6 bases from V and 3 bases from J, with 8 bases between. The germline V gene has CDR1 SGHTA and CDR2 FQGNSA. The CDR3 totals 12 residues. The CDR3 DNA reads as TGTGCCAGCAGTGAATCGGAAGAGACCCAGTACTTC. It specifies CASSESEETQYF. Looking up the rest from reference TRBV7-2 and TRBJ2-5 gives the full variable domain: GAGVSQSPSNKVTEKGKDVELRCDPISGHTALYWYRQSLGQGLEFLIYFQGNSAPDKSGLPSDRFSAERTGGSVSTLTIQRTQQEDSAVYLCASSESEETQYFGPGTRLLVL.

The chain joins TRBV10-3 to TRBJ2-5, with a weak D call TRBD2 (6 bases). Germline CDR1 ENHRY, CDR2 SYGVKD. Trimming shortened V by 7 bases and J by 2 bases, and 14 bases separated the two germline ends. CDR3 length: 14 residues. The CDR3 reads CAINSGPGQETQYF. Here the CDR3 DNA reads TGTGCCATCAACAGCGGGCCGGGGCAAGAGACCCAGTACTTC.

Regarding this clone: Mismatch with germline at one junction end may stem from a read error. The CDR3 here is CASSLLAGEAKNSQYF. The CDR3, as DNA: TGCGCCAGCAGCCTACTAGCGGGGGAAGCCAAAAACAGTCAGTACTTC. V and J are TRBV5-1 and TRBJ2-4; 11 bases agree with TRBD2. Germline CDR1 is SGHRS and CDR2 is YFSETQ. This CDR3 spans 16 amino acids.

The V and J genes are TRBV6-6 and TRBJ1-4, with D unclear. The CDR3 sequence is 15 residues long. The germline V gene encodes CDR1 MNHNY and CDR2 SVGAGI (reference sequence). V lost 0 bases, J lost 0 bases, and 5 bases lay in between. CDR3 residues: CASSYSAATNEKLFF. The CDR3 nucleotides are TGTGCCAGCAGTTACTCGGCCGCAACTAATGAAAAACTGTTTTTT.

This clone was recorded once. Here the CDR3 reads CASRRDRALSEQFF. The CDR3 bases are TGTGCCAGCAGGCGGGACAGGGCATTAAGTGAGCAGTTCTTC. The chain has TRBV2 and TRBJ2-1; TRBD1 agrees at 9 bases. The CDR3 runs to 14 residues. Germline trimming cut 6 bases from V and 9 bases from J; bases unmatched to any gene: 9. The germline gives CDR1 SNHLY, CDR2 FYNNEI.

This chain joins TRBV10-2 and TRBJ2-1; 11 bases are shared with TRBD2. The CDR3 loop spans 16 amino acids. Germline CDR1 and CDR2: WSHSY and SAAADI. V dropped 5 bases and J dropped 4; count of bases not matched to a gene: 7. The CDR3 loop reads CASSPSGGMEYNEQFF. CDR3 nucleotides: TGCGCCAGCAGTCCTAGCGGGGGGATGGAGTACAATGAGCAGTTCTTC.